The rows below give T cell receptor beta chains drawn from one sample of a study of human thymus T cells. Measured with immunoSEQ multiplex PCR; TCRdb has only the in-frame clones, and not every one. The repertoire holds some 130,000 clones, with over 85% as singletons. The sequenced material came from thymus tissue. The receptor source for this set is a boy in the first two years of life with a congenital heart defect but otherwise immunologically healthy. The CDR3 runs from the conserved cysteine through the conserved F or W. The D gene is left open where the match is weak. Expanded clones are given a class, and other clones once, few, many or no size at all.

d_call,clone_size,v_call,j_call,cdr3_nt,cdr3_aa
-,-,TRBV9,TRBJ2-6,TGTGCCAGCAGCGTAGTACCAGGGGCGCGAGGGGCCAACGTCCTGACTTTC,CASSVVPGARGANVLTF
TRBD2,once,TRBV2,TRBJ2-3,TGTGCCAGCAGGGGTAGGAAGCGGGGCAGCGCCACAGATACGCAGTATTTT,CASRGRKRGSATDTQYF
-,-,TRBV27,TRBJ2-7,TGTGCCAGCAGTCTATACCCCGGGCAGAACCAGTACTTC,CASSLYPGQNQYF
-,-,TRBV5-5,TRBJ2-5,TGTGCCAGCAGCTTAGGCCAGCACCAAGAGACCCAGTACTTC,CASSLGQHQETQYF
-,once,TRBV2,TRBJ2-1,TGTGCCAGCAGTAACAGGGACCTACTGAATGAGCAGTTCTTC,CASSNRDLLNEQFF
TRBD1,-,TRBV6-5,TRBJ1-2,TGTGCCAGCGGGACAGGTTATGGCTACACCTTC,CASGTGYGYTF
-,-,TRBV7-9,TRBJ1-1,TGTGCCAGCAGCCCGACGCGGACGGGTACTGAAGCTTTCTTT,CASSPTRTGTEAFF
-,once,TRBV4-2,TRBJ2-6,TGTGCCAGCAGCCAAGATCTGGGACGGGTCAAAAGCTCTGGGGCCAACGTCCTGACTTTC,CASSQDLGRVKSSGANVLTF
-,-,TRBV5-1,TRBJ2-1,TGCGCCAGCAGCTGGGATGGCGACTCCTACAATGAGCAGTTCTTC,CASSWDGDSYNEQFF
TRBD1,-,TRBV6-1,TRBJ2-5,TGTGCCAGCAGTGAAGAAGGACAGGGGGCTTGGGAGACCCAGTACTTC,CASSEEGQGAWETQYF
TRBD2,-,TRBV7-3,TRBJ2-3,TGTGCCAGCACCCTTACGGGGGGGGGCACAGATACGCAGTATTTT,CASTLTGGGTDTQYF
-,few,TRBV7-2,TRBJ1-1,TGTGCCAGCAGCTTAACAGCTTTGAACACTGAAGCTTTCTTT,CASSLTALNTEAFF
-,-,TRBV5-1,TRBJ1-3,TGCGCCAGCAGCTCTCCACAGAGCGGGGGAAACACCATATATTTT,CASSSPQSGGNTIYF
-,-,TRBV28,TRBJ2-3,TGTGCCTGGTCAATCAGGGGTGGAGGTACGCAGTATTTT,CAWSIRGGGTQYF
-,-,TRBV13,TRBJ1-1,TGTGCCAGCAGCGTTACAGGGTTGGGAGGGAACACTGAAGCTTTCTTT,CASSVTGLGGNTEAFF
-,-,TRBV5-1,TRBJ2-1,TGCGCCAGCAGTCGGCTGGCCAACAATGAGCAGTTCTTC,CASSRLANNEQFF
-,-,TRBV7-9,TRBJ1-1,TGTGCCAGCAGCCCTAGGGAGAACACTGAAGCTTTCTTT,CASSPRENTEAFF
-,-,TRBV7-9,TRBJ1-1,TGTGCCAGCAGCCTACAGACGGAAGAAGCTTTCTTT,CASSLQTEEAFF
TRBD1,once,TRBV10-3,TRBJ2-7,TGTGCCATCAGTGGAGGGGGTATGGCCGGGACAGGGGCCTCCTACGAGCAGTACTTC,CAISGGGMAGTGASYEQYF
-,-,TRBV5-5,TRBJ2-4,TGTGCCAGCAGCACCGGGACACGGGGAGACATTCAGTACTTC,CASSTGTRGDIQYF
-,-,TRBV6-5,TRBJ2-1,TGTGCCAGCAGTTACTATACAGAGGCGAACAATGAGCAGTTCTTC,CASSYYTEANNEQFF
-,-,TRBV21-1,TRBJ1-1,TGTGCCAGCAGCAAGCCTGAAGCTTTCTTT,CASSKPEAFF
-,-,TRBV19,TRBJ2-2,TGTGCCAGTAGTATCAAGGCCCCGACCGGGGAGCTGTTTTTT,CASSIKAPTGELFF
-,-,TRBV19,TRBJ1-3,TGTGCCAGTAGTATAGTGGGACACGCGGGAAACACCATATATTTT,CASSIVGHAGNTIYF
-,-,TRBV2,TRBJ2-7,TGTGCCAGCAGTGAAAGGGTCCGAGACAGACATCCTCCCTACTCCTACGAGCAGTACTTC,CASSERVRDRHPPYSYEQYF
TRBD2,-,TRBV7-9,TRBJ2-2,TGTGCCAGCAGCTTAGAAAGGGCTAGCGGGGGACCATTCACCGGGGAGCTGTTTTTT,CASSLERASGGPFTGELFF
TRBD1,-,TRBV7-8,TRBJ1-2,TGTGCCAGCAGTTCCCAGGAAGGGGGCGGGGGAAACTATGGCTACACCTTC,CASSSQEGGGGNYGYTF
TRBD1,-,TRBV5-1,TRBJ2-7,TGCGCCAGCAGCGCGCACCCGGAGGTGGGGACAGGGGGCGAATACTTC,CASSAHPEVGTGGEYF
TRBD1,-,TRBV2,TRBJ2-3,TGTGCCAGCAGTGAAGAGGGGGCGGAGAGGGCAGATACGCAGTATTTT,CASSEEGAERADTQYF
-,once,TRBV21-1,TRBJ2-5,TGTGCCCACCGAATAGTAAGGAGGGAGACCCAGTACTTC,CAHRIVRRETQYF
-,once,TRBV11-3,TRBJ2-7,TGTGCCAGCAGCTTAGAAGGGGCGGAAGGCTGCGAGCAGTACTTC,CASSLEGAEGCEQYF
-,-,TRBV29-1,TRBJ1-1,TGCAGCGTTGTAGGGACGGGGAACACTGAAGCTTTCTTT,CSVVGTGNTEAFF
-,-,TRBV5-4,TRBJ1-6,TGTGCCAGCAGCTTGGCCTGGCAGGGGATCGATTCACCCCTCCACTTT,CASSLAWQGIDSPLHF
TRBD2,-,TRBV27,TRBJ2-7,TGTGCCAGCAGCCCCCTTTCTAGCGGGGGCCTCCTTTACGAGCAGTACTTC,CASSPLSSGGLLYEQYF
-,-,TRBV30,TRBJ1-6,TGTGCCTGGAGTGTACTATCTCCAACCAAGAATTCACCCCTCCACTTT,CAWSVLSPTKNSPLHF
-,once,TRBV7-2,TRBJ1-3,TGTGCCAGCAGTTTAACTCGGGGAAACACCATATATTTT,CASSLTRGNTIYF
TRBD2,-,TRBV11-2,TRBJ2-5,TGTGCCAGCAGTCTAGCTGGTAGCGGGGGACCCCAAGAGACCCAGTACTTC,CASSLAGSGGPQETQYF
TRBD1,-,TRBV25-1,TRBJ2-7,TGTGCCAGCAGTGGAGACAGGGACTACGAGCAGTACTTC,CASSGDRDYEQYF
-,-,TRBV9,TRBJ2-5,TGTGCCAGCAGCCCTCACCCAGGGGGGTTGGGAGAGACCCAGTACTTC,CASSPHPGGLGETQYF
-,once,TRBV28,TRBJ1-5,TGTGCCAGCAGTCCGCGATACAGGTGGGGCCGGCCCCAGCATTTT,CASSPRYRWGRPQHF
TRBD2,-,TRBV7-2,TRBJ2-5,TGTGCCAGCAGCCATCGAGGGACGACTAGCGGGGGGGCCCAGGAGACCCAGTACTTC,CASSHRGTTSGGAQETQYF
-,-,TRBV7-2,TRBJ1-1,TGTGCCAGCAGCCCATCCCCCAAGGGGGATGGAGACACTGAAGCTTTCTTT,CASSPSPKGDGDTEAFF
-,-,TRBV28,TRBJ1-5,TGTGCCAGCAGTTACAAGGACAGCAATCAGCCCCAGCATTTT,CASSYKDSNQPQHF
-,-,TRBV5-1,TRBJ2-5,TGCGCCAGCAGCACCTACCGCCGGGGGGCGGGGGAGACCCAGTACTTC,CASSTYRRGAGETQYF
TRBD1,-,TRBV5-1,TRBJ1-2,TGCGCCAGCAGCCAGGGGGGGGCCTATGGCTACACCTTC,CASSQGGAYGYTF
-,-,TRBV7-6,TRBJ2-5,TGTGCCAGCAGCCCTAGAGGCCCCCAAGAGACCCAGTACTTC,CASSPRGPQETQYF
-,-,TRBV4-3,TRBJ2-3,TGCGCCAGCAGCCACTCTCCTAGCACAGATACGCAGTATTTT,CASSHSPSTDTQYF
TRBD2,-,TRBV7-2,TRBJ2-5,TGTGCCAGCAGCGGCAGCGGGGGGGCGGGAGAGACCCAGTACTTC,CASSGSGGAGETQYF